The 26 T cell receptor beta chains in this list originate from one sample, sequenced in a study of OX40 agonist ivuxolimab in advanced cancers. Generated by immunoSEQ multiplex PCR, the TCRdb table keeps only in-frame clones and is missing some. The table includes tens of thousands of clones, roughly nine tenths detected once. Here the sequenced sample was CD4+ or CD8+ T cells sorted from blood, taken in a trial of the OX40 agonist ivuxolimab. These receptor sequences come from an adult with an advanced solid tumor such as melanoma, head and neck, liver or kidney cancer.

V is TRBV6-5 and J is TRBJ2-5; D is possibly TRBD1 (5 bases). CDR1 is MNHEY and CDR2 is SVGAGI in the germline V gene. This CDR3 is built from 15 residues. The V end lost 2 bases, the J end lost 5 bases, and 15 bases lay between the germline ends. The DNA of the CDR3 is TGTGCCAGCAGTTACGGCAGGGATAGACCGGAGACCCAGTACTTC. As protein: CASSYGRDRPETQYF.

This clone has a single count. The V and J genes are TRBV7-9 and TRBJ1-1; D not certain. Per the germline V gene, CDR1 is SEHNR and CDR2 is FQNEAQ (reference sequence). The V end was cut by 2 bases, the J end by 0 bases, with 7 bases between. The CDR3 contains 14 residues. CDR3 protein: CASSLSALNTEAFF. As DNA, the CDR3 is TGTGCCAGCAGCTTATCAGCCCTGAACACTGAAGCTTTCTTT.

The chain carries TRBV7-9 and TRBJ2-3, with 9 bases aligning to TRBD2. J was trimmed by 6 bases and V by 2 bases; bases with no gene match: 3. Germline loops: CDR1 SEHNR, CDR2 FQNEAQ (reference sequence). There are 14 residues in the CDR3. CDR3 nucleotide sequence: TGTGCCAGCAGCTTACTAGCGGGGAGCGATACGCAGTATTTT. It translates to CASSLLAGSDTQYF.

The J gene is TRBJ1-2, the V gene TRBV5-4, with D unclear. The CDR3 extends over 13 amino acids. Trimming took off 1 base at V and 2 bases at J, with 6 bases between the two ends. Germline loops: CDR1 SGHNT, CDR2 YYREEE (reference sequence). CDR3 loop: CASSLRQNYGYTF. In nucleotides, the CDR3 is TGTGCCAGCAGCTTGAGGCAGAACTATGGCTACACCTTC.

V is TRBV5-1 and J is TRBJ1-2; D unclear. The CDR3 length is 13 residues. V lost 0 bases and J 6 bases, leaving 9 bases between the germline ends. Germline values: CDR1 SGHRS, CDR2 YFSETQ. CDR3 nucleotides: TGCGCCAGCAGCTTGGATCAGCAGGATGGCTACACCTTC. Translated: CASSLDQQDGYTF.

The chain carries TRBV5-1 and TRBJ2-5; 15 bases are shared with TRBD2. Germline assignment: CDR1 SGHRS and CDR2 YFSETQ. Trimming removed 0 bases from V and 2 bases from J; junction bases left unmatched: 5. The CDR3 covers 18 residues. The CDR3 DNA is TGCGCCAGCAGCTTGGGATGGACTAGCGGGGGGGTTCAAGAGACCCAGTACTTC. Amino acids: CASSLGWTSGGVQETQYF. Full variable domain (rest looked up from reference TRBV5-1 and TRBJ2-5): KAGVTQTPRYLIKTRGQQVTLSCSPISGHRSVSWYQQTPGQGLQFLFEYFSETQRNKGNFPGRFSGRQFSNSRSEMNVSTLELGDSALYLCASSLGWTSGGVQETQYFGPGTRLLVL.

The chain has TRBV6-1 and TRBJ1-3, with D maybe TRBD1 (5 bases). The V and J ends lost 1 base and 4 bases respectively, with 8 bases between them. Per germline, CDR1 MNHNS and CDR2 SASEGT. The CDR3 spans 14 residues. CDR3 loop: CASSEGGAGNTIYF. DNA of the CDR3: TGTGCCAGCAGTGAAGGGGGCGCGGGAAACACCATATATTTT.

The CDR3: CATSKGGGGYGYTF. DNA of the CDR3: TGTGCCACCAGCAAGGGAGGGGGCGGCTATGGCTACACCTTC. The chain joins TRBV15 to TRBJ1-2; 7 bases agree with TRBD1. The CDR3 sequence is 14 residues long. V shed 4 bases and J 4 bases; nucleotides not matched to a gene: 6. Germline lookup yields CDR1 LNHNV and CDR2 YYDKDF (reference sequence). The full variable domain, with the rest looked up from reference TRBV15 and TRBJ1-2, is DAMVIQNPRYQVTQFGKPVTLSCSQTLNHNVMYWYQQKSSQAPKLLFHYYDKDFNNEADTPDNFQSRRPNTSFCFLDIRSPGLGDTAMYLCATSKGGGGYGYTFGSGTRLTVV.

This sequence joins TRBV28 and TRBJ1-6; 9 bases are shared with TRBD1. Germline trimming cut 7 bases from V and 4 bases from J; bases unmatched to any gene: 5. Germline lookup yields CDR1 MDHEN and CDR2 SYDVKM. The CDR3 runs 15 residues. The CDR3 DNA follows: TGTGCCAGCAACGCTGGACAGGGGTATAATTCACCCCTCCACTTT. Amino acids: CASNAGQGYNSPLHF.

This chain uses TRBV1 with TRBJ2-7; the table's D gene call, TRBD2, was not cross checked with the DNA. TRBV1 is a pseudogene. This CDR3 has 16 residues. CDR3 bases: TGCACCAGCAGCCAAGCCCGCCAGCGGAACTCCTACGAGCAGTACTTC. Translating it yields CTSSQARQRNSYEQYF.

This chain joins TRBV27 and TRBJ1-4; 8 positions agree with TRBD1. The CDR3 has 18 amino acids. Germline lookup yields CDR1 MNHEY and CDR2 SMNVEV (reference sequence). The V gene end was trimmed by 4 bases and the J gene end by 2 bases; junction bases not matched to a gene: 12. CDR3 DNA: TGTGCCAGCAGTTCCCGCCCGGACAGGGAATCGACTAATGAAAAACTGTTTTTT. This encodes CASSSRPDRESTNEKLFF.

V usage is TRBV15 and J usage is TRBJ2-3, with unresolved D. The CDR3 has 12 amino acids. Trimming cost V 2 bases and J 3 bases, with 3 bases left between them. Germline V CDR1 and CDR2: LNHNV, YYDKDF (reference sequence). Here the CDR3 DNA reads TGTGCCACCAGCAGATTAACAGATACGCAGTATTTT. Amino acids: CATSRLTDTQYF.

The chain has TRBV4-1 and TRBJ2-5; 7 bases map to TRBD1. Germline V gene data show CDR1 as MGHRA and CDR2 as YSYEKL. V was pared by 0 bases and J by 6 bases, with 13 bases of the junction left unmatched. The CDR3 is 17 amino acids. The CDR3 DNA follows: TGCGCCAGCAGCCAAGATAGTTTGGCAGGGGGTCGGAAGACCCAGTACTTC. This gives the protein CASSQDSLAGGRKTQYF.

V and J are TRBV7-9 and TRBJ1-5, with unresolved D. The CDR3 is 12 amino acids. Trimming pared 1 base from V and 6 bases from J, leaving 4 bases between. CDR1 and CDR2 (germline): SEHNR, FQNEAQ (reference sequence). For the CDR3, the DNA is TGTGCCAGCAGCTTAGGGGGTCAGCCCCAGCATTTT. As protein: CASSLGGQPQHF. Full variable domain (outside the CDR3, taken from reference TRBV7-9 and TRBJ1-5): DTGVSQNPRHKITKRGQNVTFRCDPISEHNRLYWYRQTLGQGPEFLTYFQNEAQLEKSRLLSDRFSAERPKGSFSTLEIQRTEQGDSAMYLCASSLGGQPQHFGDGTRLSIL.

The rearrangement uses TRBV27 and TRBJ2-3; TRBD1 or TRBD2 may be the D gene (5 bases each). The CDR3 is 16 residues long. CDR1 and CDR2 from the germline V gene are MNHEY and SMNVEV (reference sequence). V was clipped by 0 bases and J by 4 bases, with 14 bases between them. The CDR3 sequence is CASSLSIPRGPDTQYF. The CDR3 bases are TGTGCCAGCAGTTTATCGATCCCCCGGGGCCCAGATACGCAGTATTTT.

V usage is TRBV5-1 and J usage is TRBJ2-7, with D unresolved. Germline V gene data show CDR1 as SGHRS and CDR2 as YFSETQ. Trimming removed 2 bases at V and 4 bases at J, with 13 bases between. The CDR3 consists of 14 residues. The CDR3, as DNA: TGCGCCAGCAGCTTAGGGTCGGTCTCGTACGAGCAGTACTTC. Amino acid sequence: CASSLGSVSYEQYF.

The V call is TRBV7-9, the J call TRBJ2-3; 12 bases agree with TRBD2. The ends lost 1 base at V and 7 bases at J; junction bases unmatched: 9. This CDR3 has 17 residues. In germline, CDR1 is SEHNR, CDR2 FQNEAQ (reference sequence). The CDR3 region is CASSLGALAGGPNTQYF. The CDR3 DNA reads as TGTGCCAGCAGCTTAGGGGCTCTAGCGGGAGGGCCGAATACGCAGTATTTT.

This chain joins TRBV10-2 and TRBJ2-3; D gene ambiguous. V was clipped by 2 bases and J by 3 bases, with 12 bases between them. Germline loops: CDR1 WSHSY, CDR2 SAAADI. There are 15 residues in the CDR3. The CDR3 sequence is CASSEVRVGTDTQYF. The DNA of the CDR3 is TGCGCCAGCAGTGAGGTTCGAGTGGGAACAGATACGCAGTATTTT.

The gene calls are TRBV14 and TRBJ2-3, with no clear D. Between the trimmed V and J ends, which lost 0 bases and 6 bases, there was a span of 16 bases. The germline V gene encodes CDR1 SGHDN and CDR2 FVKESK. The length of the CDR3 is 16 residues. CDR3 bases: TGTGCCAGCAGCCAAGATCCGGGCCGCACCAGGGATACGCAGTATTTT. Translating it yields CASSQDPGRTRDTQYF. Variable domain in full (rest from reference TRBV14 and TRBJ2-3): EAGVTQFPSHSVIEKGQTVTLRCDPISGHDNLYWYRRVMGKEIKFLLHFVKESKQDESGMPNNRFLAERTGGTYSTLKVQPAELEDSGVYFCASSQDPGRTRDTQYFGPGTRLTVL.

The genes are TRBV29-1 and TRBJ1-1; D is possibly TRBD1 (6 bases). Germline-derived CDR1 and CDR2 are SQVTM and ANQGSEA. V was shortened by 5 bases and J by 0 bases, with 28 bases between the two germline ends. The CDR3 totals 19 residues. CDR3 residues: CSVSPRFMDSDSMNTEAFF. Here the CDR3 DNA reads TGCAGCGTTTCCCCAAGATTCATGGACAGTGATTCGATGAACACTGAAGCTTTCTTT.

This clone was observed once. The rearrangement joins TRBV2 to TRBJ1-1; maybe TRBD1 (6 bases). CDR1 is SNHLY, CDR2 FYNNEI, per germline. V was pared by 7 bases and J by 6 bases, with 15 bases between. This CDR3 region has 13 residues. DNA for the CDR3: TGTGCCAGCACTGCCTTGGGGGGCGCTGAAGCTTTCTTT. Encoded protein: CASTALGGAEAFF.

V and J are TRBV6-1 and TRBJ1-5; TRBD1 might be the D (5 bases). The germline V gene has CDR1 MNHNS and CDR2 SASEGT. This CDR3 has 16 residues. V was cut by 2 bases and J by 3 bases, with 14 bases left in between. CDR3 nucleotide sequence: TGTGCCAGCAGTGAATTCCAAACAGGTTTCAATCAGCCCCAGCATTTT. Encoded protein: CASSEFQTGFNQPQHF.

The chain is built from TRBV11-2 and TRBJ2-7, with 15 bases aligning to TRBD2. The CDR3 has 19 residues. Germline lookup yields CDR1 SGHAT and CDR2 FQNNGV. V was clipped by 3 bases and J by 0 bases; unmatched bases: 9. CDR3 in amino acids: CASSFQGLAGGLSSYEQYF. The CDR3 nucleotides are TGTGCCAGCAGCTTCCAAGGACTAGCGGGAGGGCTGAGCTCCTACGAGCAGTACTTC.

The chain uses TRBV19 and TRBJ1-5; TRBD1 might be the D (5 bases). CDR1 and CDR2 (germline): LNHDA, SQIVND (reference sequence). The CDR3 loop spans 16 amino acids. With 3 bases removed from V and 5 bases from J, the gap between germline ends came to 17 bases. CDR3 nucleotides: TGTGCCAGTAGTATTCCTATCGGGGGGAGCCATCAGCCCCAGCATTTT. It translates to CASSIPIGGSHQPQHF.

The chain recombines TRBV5-8 with TRBJ2-1; no clear D gene. The germline gives CDR1 SGHTS, CDR2 YDEGEE. CDR3 length: 14 residues. The germline V and J ends were trimmed by 4 bases and 8 bases, with 16 bases remaining between them. The CDR3 region is CASSPEFKTYEQFF. CDR3 nucleotides: TGTGCCAGCAGCCCAGAGTTCAAGACCTATGAGCAGTTCTTC.

This chain joins TRBV27 and TRBJ1-5, with a tentative D call TRBD1 (5 bases). Germline CDR1 MNHEY, CDR2 SMNVEV (reference sequence). This CDR3 is 15 amino acids long. V lost 2 bases, J lost 7 bases, and 15 bases lay in between. Here the CDR3 reads CASSLGAGGRQPQHF. CDR3 nucleotides: TGTGCCAGCAGTTTAGGGGCAGGTGGGAGGCAGCCCCAGCATTTT.